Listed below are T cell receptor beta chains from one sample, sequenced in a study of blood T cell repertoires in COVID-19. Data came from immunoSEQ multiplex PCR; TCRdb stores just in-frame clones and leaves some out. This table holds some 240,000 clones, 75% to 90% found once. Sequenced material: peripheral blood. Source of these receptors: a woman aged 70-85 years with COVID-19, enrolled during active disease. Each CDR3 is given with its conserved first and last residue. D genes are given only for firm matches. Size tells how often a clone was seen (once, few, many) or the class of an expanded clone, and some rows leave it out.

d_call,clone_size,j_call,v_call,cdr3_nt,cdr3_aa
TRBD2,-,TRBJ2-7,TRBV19,TGTGCCAGTAGTATTAGCGGGAGGTCCTACGAGCAGTACTTC,CASSISGRSYEQYF
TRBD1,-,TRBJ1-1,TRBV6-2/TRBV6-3,TGTGCCAGCAGTTACGCCCCGGGACAGGGGGCGCCCCGATCGACTCGGACTTTCTTT,CASSYAPGQGAPRSTRTFF
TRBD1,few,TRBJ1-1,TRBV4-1,TGCGCCAGCAGCCAATCGGGACAGGTGGACACTGAAGCTTTCTTT,CASSQSGQVDTEAFF
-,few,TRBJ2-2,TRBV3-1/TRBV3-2,TGTGCCAGCAGCCAAGGGGACACCCACTACACCGGGGAGCTGTTTTTT,CASSQGDTHYTGELFF
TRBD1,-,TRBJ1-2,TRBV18,TGTGCCAGCTCACCTGAAGGACAGGGAGGTTTGAATGGCTACACCTTC,CASSPEGQGGLNGYTF
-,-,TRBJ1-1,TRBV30,TGTGCCTGGAGTGTAGATCCAGGGACTGAAGCTTTCTTT,CAWSVDPGTEAFF
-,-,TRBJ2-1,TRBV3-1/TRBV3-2,TGTGCCAGCAGCCAAGGGACAGGGAGGGGTAATGAGCAGTTCTTC,CASSQGTGRGNEQFF
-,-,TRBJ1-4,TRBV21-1,TGTGCCAGCAGCAAAATGCTGAGAACAGGGCTAAATGAAAAACTGTTTTTT,CASSKMLRTGLNEKLFF
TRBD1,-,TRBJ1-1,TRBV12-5,TGTGCTAGTGGTTTGACCACCGGGACAGGGGCAGAGGAAGCTTTCTTT,CASGLTTGTGAEEAFF
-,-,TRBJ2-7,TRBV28,TGTGCCAGCAGCAGAGGACAGCCCTACGAGCAGTACTTC,CASSRGQPYEQYF
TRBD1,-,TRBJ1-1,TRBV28,TGTGCCAGCAGATTGACAGGGGTGACTCGAGGCACTGAAGCTTTCTTT,CASRLTGVTRGTEAFF
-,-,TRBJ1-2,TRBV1,TGCACCAGCAGCCAGGACAGACAGGGGGTTATGTATGGCTACACCTTC,CTSSQDRQGVMYGYTF
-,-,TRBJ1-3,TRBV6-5,TGTGCCAGCAGTTACTCGACTCGGAACACCATATATTTT,CASSYSTRNTIYF
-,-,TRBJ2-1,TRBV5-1,TGCGCCAGCAGCTTAACCAACACTGAGCAGTTCTTC,CASSLTNTEQFF
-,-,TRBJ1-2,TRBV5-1,TGCGCCAGCAGCTTGGGAGGGATGGGCTATGGCTACACCTTC,CASSLGGMGYGYTF
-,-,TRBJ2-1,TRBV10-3,TGTGCCATCAGTGAGTTCCCTGACAATGAGCAGTTCTTC,CAISEFPDNEQFF
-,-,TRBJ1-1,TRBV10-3,TGTGCCATCAGTGAGATCCCTGGAGTGAGAGGAACTGAAGCTTTCTTT,CAISEIPGVRGTEAFF
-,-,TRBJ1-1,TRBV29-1,TGCAGCGCCAGTCGGGACACTGAAGCTTTCTTT,CSASRDTEAFF
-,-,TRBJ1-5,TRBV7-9,TGTGCCAGCAGCTTTGGAGATCAGCCCCAGCATTTT,CASSFGDQPQHF
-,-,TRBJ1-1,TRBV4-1,TGCGCCAGCAGCCAGGGACACACTGAGGGCACTGAAGCTTTCTTT,CASSQGHTEGTEAFF
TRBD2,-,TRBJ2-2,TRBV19,TGTGCCAGTAGTACACGGACGGGGGTAGGCGGGAGCCGTCACGGGGAGCTGTTTTTT,CASSTRTGVGGSRHGELFF
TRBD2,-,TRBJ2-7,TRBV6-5,TGTGCCAGCAGTTACTCGCTAGCGGGAGCCTACGAGCAGTACTTC,CASSYSLAGAYEQYF
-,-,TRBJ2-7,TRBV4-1,TGCGCCAGCAGCCTTGACATTAGAGGGTACGAGCAGTACTTC,CASSLDIRGYEQYF
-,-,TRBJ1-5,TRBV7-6,TGTGCCAGCAGCCCCGGGTGGGGCAATCAGCCCCAGCATTTT,CASSPGWGNQPQHF
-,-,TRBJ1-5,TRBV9,TGTGCCAGCAGCGTGGGGGACATTAGCAATCAGCCCCAGCATTTT,CASSVGDISNQPQHF
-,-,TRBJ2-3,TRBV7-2,TGTGCCAGCAGCTTAGGGAGCGCCGGGGGAGATACGCAGTATTTT,CASSLGSAGGDTQYF
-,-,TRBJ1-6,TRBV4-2,TGTGCCAGCAGCCAATTTGTTACTCGGGTCGATTCACCCCTCCACTTT,CASSQFVTRVDSPLHF
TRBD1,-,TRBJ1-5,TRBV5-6,TGTGCCAGCAGCCGTGGACAGGGGGATCGCAATCAGCCCCAGCATTTT,CASSRGQGDRNQPQHF
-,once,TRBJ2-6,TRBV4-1,TGCGCCAGCAGCCAAGTCGGTGGTTCTGGGGCCAACGTCCTGACTTTC,CASSQVGGSGANVLTF
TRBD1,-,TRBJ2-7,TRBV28,TGTGCCAGCAGGGGTGACAGGGGGCCTTACGAGCAGTACTTC,CASRGDRGPYEQYF
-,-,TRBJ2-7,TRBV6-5,TGTGCCAGCAGTTACTCTCGAGCCCTATCCTACGAGCAGTACTTC,CASSYSRALSYEQYF
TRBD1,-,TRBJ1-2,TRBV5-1,TGCGCCAGCAGCCGTCAACCCGGGACAGGACTTCTTTACTATGGCTACACCTTC,CASSRQPGTGLLYYGYTF
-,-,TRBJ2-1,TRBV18,TGTGCCAGCTCTCCCACAGACAGTTCCTACAATGAGCAGTTCTTC,CASSPTDSSYNEQFF
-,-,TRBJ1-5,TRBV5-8,TGTGCCAGCAGCAAAAACGGGGTCTATAGCAATCAGCCCCAGCATTTT,CASSKNGVYSNQPQHF
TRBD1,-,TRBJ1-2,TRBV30,TGTGCCTGGAGAGGAACAGCGAGGGGGCCTAACTATGGCTACACCTTC,CAWRGTARGPNYGYTF
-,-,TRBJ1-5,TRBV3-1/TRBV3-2,TGTGCCAGCAGCCAAGATCATAGTGGTCAGCCCCAGCATTTT,CASSQDHSGQPQHF
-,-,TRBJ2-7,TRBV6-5,TGTGCCAGCAGGAGGACACGGGCGGACGAGCAGTACTTC,CASRRTRADEQYF
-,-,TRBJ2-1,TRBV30,TGTGCCTGGAGTGTAGAATGGAGCGATGAGCAGTTCTTC,CAWSVEWSDEQFF
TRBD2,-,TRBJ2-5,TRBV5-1,TGCGCCAGCAGCGAGGGACTAGCGGGAGAGTCCCAGTACTTC,CASSEGLAGESQYF
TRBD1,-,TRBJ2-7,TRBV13,TGTGCCAGCAGCTCGACACAGGGGTTTCACGAGCAGTACTTC,CASSSTQGFHEQYF
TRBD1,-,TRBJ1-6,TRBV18,TGTGCCAGCTCACCGCCCGCCGGGACAGATAATTCACCCCTCCACTTT,CASSPPAGTDNSPLHF
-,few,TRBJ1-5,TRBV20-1,TGCAGTGCTAGTACCGGAGCATATAGCAATCAGCCCCAGCATTTT,CSASTGAYSNQPQHF
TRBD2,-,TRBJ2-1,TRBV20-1,TGCAGTGCTAGTACTAGCGGGAGGGCGTTCTCCTACAATGAGCAGTTCTTC,CSASTSGRAFSYNEQFF
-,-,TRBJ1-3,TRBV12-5,TGTGCTAGTGGTGACAGCCCTGGAAACACCATATATTTT,CASGDSPGNTIYF
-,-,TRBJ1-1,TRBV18,TGTGCCAGCTCACCATCCGAGGGAATGAACACTGAAGCTTTCTTT,CASSPSEGMNTEAFF